This T cell receptor beta chain was sequenced for a study of blood T cell repertoires in COVID-19. From germline, CDR1 is MNHEY and CDR2 SVGEGT. CDR3 length: 15 amino acids. The V gene end was trimmed by 4 bases and the J gene end by 6 bases; junction bases not matched to a gene: 7. Per the original methods: Reference gene primers were amplified, and this amplification served to estimate nucleated cell counts. Sequencing used immunoSEQ multiplex PCR; TCRdb keeps in-frame clones, though not all of them. Clonal size and the V and J genes are those of that table, whereas D and trimming came from the DNA. The data show fewer than 70,000 clones, with around three quarters seen just once and approximately 3% held by the top ten.

The TCR originated in a man in his 60s with acute or convalescent COVID-19. The rearrangement joins TRBV6-2 or TRBV6-3 to TRBJ2-3; 10 bases fit TRBD1. The sample was peripheral blood. In DNA form, the CDR3 reads TGTGCCAGCAGTTTACGGGACAGGGGATCGGATACGCAGTATTTT. The encoded protein is CASSLRDRGSDTQYF.